This TCR beta chain was found in a study of shared clonotypes between healthy human individuals. Repertoires were generated with immunoSEQ multiplex PCR, while TCRdb's copy carries only in-frame clones and drops some. This table holds fewer than 2.5 million clones, roughly 93% found once. V was trimmed by 5 bases and J by 9 bases, leaving 17 bases between them. The germline gives CDR1 MNHNS, CDR2 SASEGT. The CDR3 is 14 residues long. The sample comprised naive CD4+ T cells from PBMCs. The sample's subset: CD45RA+ positively selected. The clonotype comes from a man younger than 35 in good health. Some clones in this sample may be carry-over from other donors' samples. V and J are TRBV6-1 and TRBJ2-1; maybe TRBD2 (5 bases). The CDR3 sequence: CASSIAHVRPEQFF. The CDR3 DNA reads as TGTGCCAGCAGTATAGCGCACGTACGCCCTGAGCAGTTCTTC.